This T cell receptor beta chain was documented in a study of blood T cells in healthy people across ages. Study details: Template switching recovered approximately one barcoded beta molecule for every two T cells.

Primers used in a second PCR of about 6 to 11 cycles were a sample-barcoded 5' primer and a J-beta primer mix. TCRdb re-analysed the 5' RACE reads in MiXCR, keeping a single row per CDR3 protein. The data hold 750,000 to 1,000,000 distinct CDR3 sequences, with approximately 32% observed a single time. The ends lost 1 base at V and 6 bases at J; junction bases unmatched: 15. This CDR3 comprises 18 residues. Germline lookup yields CDR1 SEHNR and CDR2 FQNEAQ (reference sequence). This clonotype was seen ten or more times. Its antigen is not known. The study, taken as a whole, reports: Strong correlation existed between TCR beta diversity and naive T cell percentage.

This sample was also put to use in a study of T cells of mothers and their children. That report notes: Random nucleotides (2-4) and sample barcodes were added by the M1S primer used in the second PCR.

The V and J genes are TRBV7-9 and TRBJ2-3, with 8 bases fitting TRBD1. Sample: blood. The receptor's source is a woman aged 40 to 49 in good health. In DNA, the CDR3 is TGTGCCAGCAGCTTAGAACTCCAGGGGGCCCGAGATTGGGATACGCAGTATTTT. This encodes CASSLELQGARDWDTQYF.